This TCR beta chain was identified in a study of control samples from healthy donors and cancer patients. The table came from immunoSEQ multiplex PCR; TCRdb's copy has only in-frame clones and leaves some out. The sample gives hundreds of thousands of clones, around nine tenths of which show up once; approximately 6.3% is in the top ten. V shed 6 bases and J shed 12 bases, with 12 bases lying between them. The CDR3 has 11 residues. Per the germline V gene, CDR1 is WNHNN and CDR2 is SYGVQD (reference sequence). This TCR was sampled from a man between 40 and 49 years old with head and neck cancer. The rearrangement joins TRBV10-1 to TRBJ2-1; the D gene is possibly TRBD1 (6 bases). The specimen sequenced was PBMCs. CDR3 amino acids: CASSPGTWQFF. Here the CDR3 DNA reads TGCGCCAGCAGCCCTGGGACATGGCAGTTCTTC.